These 4 T cell receptor beta chains came from one sample sequenced in a study of T cells after somatic rescue of genetic block. The protocol was immunoSEQ multiplex PCR, while the TCRdb copy is restricted to in-frame clones and leaves out a portion. Of some 15,000 clones detected, roughly 70% appear once; the ten largest clones hold 25% to 30%. The sequencing input was peripheral blood mononuclear cells (PBMCs). These receptors all come from a man aged 18 to 30.

Note on this clone: The CDR3 does not close with the conserved phenylalanine or tryptophan, likely indicating a read error. This sequence joins TRBV11-2 and TRBJ2-7, with D possibly TRBD2 on 6 matching bases. The CDR3 has 15 residues. The V end lost 2 bases, the J end lost 0 bases, and 11 bases lay between the germline ends. CDR1 SGHAT and CDR2 FQNNGV come from the germline V gene. CDR3 protein: CASSLTSTFSYEQYL. In DNA, the CDR3 is TGTGCCAGCAGCTTAACTAGCACTTTCTCCTACGAGCAGTACCTC.

The chain joins TRBV5-1 to TRBJ2-7; 9 nucleotides align to TRBD1. The CDR3 totals 15 residues. Germline CDR1 SGHRS, CDR2 YFSETQ. The V segment lost 1 base and the J segment 5 bases; nucleotides outside the gene matches: 7. CDR3 amino acids: CASSLRQGERNEQYF. The CDR3 DNA reads TGCGCCAGCAGCTTGCGACAGGGGGAGAGAAACGAGCAGTACTTC.

CDR3 DNA sequence: TGTGCCAGCGGGGACAGGGGTGGAAACACCATATATTTT. Protein: CASGDRGGNTIYF. J is TRBJ1-3 and V is TRBV2; 10 bases line up with TRBD1. The CDR3 extends over 13 amino acids. Germline CDR1 SNHLY, CDR2 FYNNEI. After removal of 8 bases from V and 3 bases from J, the junction contained 1 base not matched to a gene.

The chain is built from TRBV6-6 and TRBJ2-7; the D is unclear. CDR3 length: 15 residues. The V end lost 2 bases, the J end lost 0 bases, and 11 bases lay between the germline ends. Germline CDR1 is MNHNY and CDR2 is SVGAGI (reference sequence). The CDR3 DNA reads TGTGCCAGCAGTTACCCGGACGGCCGCTCCTACGAGCAGTACTTC. Its protein product is CASSYPDGRSYEQYF.